This T cell receptor (beta chain) was identified in a study of T cells after yellow fever vaccination. Findings of the study overall: Across the CD4 and CD8 compartments, a small share of clonotypes was present in both. At 95% to 97% for CD4 and 88% for CD8, most primary-vaccination clones showed up again after the booster.

A note on this clonotype: The target antigen is unknown.

Germline V gene lookup returns CDR1 DFQATT and CDR2 SNEGSKA (reference sequence). Trimming pared 3 bases from V and 4 bases from J, leaving 12 bases between. The CDR3 runs 13 residues. It was through 5'RACE template switching that TCR cDNA was made, with a universal primer site and UMIs added. TCRdb reprocessed the 5' RACE reads with MiXCR, giving one entry per CDR3 protein. The repertoire holds approximately 300,000 distinct CDR3 sequences, with roughly 7% as singletons. Sequencing was performed on PBMCs, taken roughly 47 days after the first yellow fever vaccination. This chain uses TRBV20-1 with TRBJ1-2; D not certain. The receptor was derived from a man younger than 30 who received the YFV17D yellow fever vaccine. The CDR3 DNA reads TGCAGTGCTAGTCCGGACGGTTTCTATGGCTACACCTTC. It codes for CSASPDGFYGYTF.